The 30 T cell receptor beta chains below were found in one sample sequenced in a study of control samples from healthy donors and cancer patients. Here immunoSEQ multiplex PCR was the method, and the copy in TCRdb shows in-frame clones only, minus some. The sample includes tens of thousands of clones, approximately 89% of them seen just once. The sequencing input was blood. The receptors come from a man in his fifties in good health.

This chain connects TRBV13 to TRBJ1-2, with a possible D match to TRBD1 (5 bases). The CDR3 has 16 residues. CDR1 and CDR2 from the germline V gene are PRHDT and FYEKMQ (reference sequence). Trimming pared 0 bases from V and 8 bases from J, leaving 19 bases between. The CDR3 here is CASSLGTLGVEGGYTF. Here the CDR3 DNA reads TGTGCCAGCAGCTTAGGAACGTTGGGGGTGGAAGGAGGCTACACCTTC.

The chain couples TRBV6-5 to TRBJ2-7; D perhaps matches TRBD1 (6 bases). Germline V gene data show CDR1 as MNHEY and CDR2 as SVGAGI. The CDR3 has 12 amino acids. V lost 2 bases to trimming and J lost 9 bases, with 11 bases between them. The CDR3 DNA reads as TGTGCCAGCAGTTACAGGGGGTCCGCGCAGTACTTC. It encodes CASSYRGSAQYF.

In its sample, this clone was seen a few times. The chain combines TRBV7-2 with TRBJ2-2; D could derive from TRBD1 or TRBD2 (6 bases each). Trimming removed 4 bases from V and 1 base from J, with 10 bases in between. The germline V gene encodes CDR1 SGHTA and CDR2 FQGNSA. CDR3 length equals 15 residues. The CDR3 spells CASSYGGQNTGELFF. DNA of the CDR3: TGTGCCAGCAGCTACGGGGGACAGAACACCGGGGAGCTGTTTTTT.

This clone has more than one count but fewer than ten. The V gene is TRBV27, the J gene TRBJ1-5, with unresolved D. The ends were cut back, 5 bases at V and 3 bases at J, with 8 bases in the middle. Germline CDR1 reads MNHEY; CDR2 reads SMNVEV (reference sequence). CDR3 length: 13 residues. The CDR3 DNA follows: TGTGCCAGCAGTATCGGATACAATCAGCCCCAGCATTTT. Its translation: CASSIGYNQPQHF.

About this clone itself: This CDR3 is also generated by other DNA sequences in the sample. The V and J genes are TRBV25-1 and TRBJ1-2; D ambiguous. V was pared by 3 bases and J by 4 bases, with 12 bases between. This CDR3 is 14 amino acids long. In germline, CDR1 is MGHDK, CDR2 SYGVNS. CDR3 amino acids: CASSERDRSYGYTF. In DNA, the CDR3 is TGTGCCAGCAGTGAGAGGGATAGGAGCTATGGCTACACCTTC.

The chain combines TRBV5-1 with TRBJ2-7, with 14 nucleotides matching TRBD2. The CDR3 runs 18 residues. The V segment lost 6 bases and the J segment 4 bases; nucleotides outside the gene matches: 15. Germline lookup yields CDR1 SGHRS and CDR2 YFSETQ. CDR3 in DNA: TGCGCCAGCAACCGGAGTCTCGGGACTAGCGGGAGTAGGTACGAGCAGTACTTC. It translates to CASNRSLGTSGSRYEQYF.

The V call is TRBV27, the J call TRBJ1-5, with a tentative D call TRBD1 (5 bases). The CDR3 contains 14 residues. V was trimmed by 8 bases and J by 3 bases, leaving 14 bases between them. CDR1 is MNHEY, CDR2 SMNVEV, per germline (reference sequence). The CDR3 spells CASSIGGPNQPQHF. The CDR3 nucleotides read TGTGCCAGCTCCATCGGGGGACCCAATCAGCCCCAGCATTTT.

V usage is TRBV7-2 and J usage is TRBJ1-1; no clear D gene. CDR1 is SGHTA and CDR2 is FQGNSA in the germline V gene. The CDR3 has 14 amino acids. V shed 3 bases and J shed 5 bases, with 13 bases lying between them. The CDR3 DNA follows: TGTGCCAGCAGCTTTCCCGTTCGCAGAACTGAAGCTTTCTTT. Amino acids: CASSFPVRRTEAFF.

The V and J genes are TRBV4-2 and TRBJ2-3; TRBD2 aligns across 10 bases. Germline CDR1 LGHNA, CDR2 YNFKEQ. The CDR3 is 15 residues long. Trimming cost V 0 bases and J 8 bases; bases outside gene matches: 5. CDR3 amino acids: CASSQEWLAGVTQYF. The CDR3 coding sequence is TGTGCCAGCAGCCAAGAGTGGCTAGCGGGAGTTACGCAGTATTTT.

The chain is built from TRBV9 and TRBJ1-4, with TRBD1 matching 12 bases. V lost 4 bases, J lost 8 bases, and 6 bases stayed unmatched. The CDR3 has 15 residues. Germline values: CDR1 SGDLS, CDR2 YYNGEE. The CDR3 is CASSPGTGGREKLFF. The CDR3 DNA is TGTGCCAGCAGCCCAGGGACAGGGGGCAGGGAAAAACTGTTTTTT.

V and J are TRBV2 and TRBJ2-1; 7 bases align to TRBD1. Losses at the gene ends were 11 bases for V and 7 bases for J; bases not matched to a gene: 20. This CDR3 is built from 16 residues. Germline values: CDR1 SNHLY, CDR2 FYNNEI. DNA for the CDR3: TGTGCCCAACCCGGACTCCGGGACAGATACGGGAATGAGCAGTTCTTC. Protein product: CAQPGLRDRYGNEQFF.

CDR3 in DNA: TGTGCCAGCAGCGGCCGGGACAGGGAAGGAGAGACCCAGTACTTC. Protein: CASSGRDREGETQYF. The rearrangement links TRBV9 to TRBJ2-5; 9 nucleotides align to TRBD1. Trimming removed 3 bases from V and 4 bases from J; junction bases left unmatched: 7. Per the germline V gene, CDR1 is SGDLS and CDR2 is YYNGEE. CDR3 length: 15 amino acids. Complete variable domain (other parts from reference TRBV9 and TRBJ2-5): DSGVTQTPKHLITATGQRVTLRCSPRSGDLSVYWYQQSLDQGLQFLIQYYNGEERAKGNILERFSAQQFPDLHSELNLSSLELGDSALYFCASSGRDREGETQYFGPGTRLLVL.

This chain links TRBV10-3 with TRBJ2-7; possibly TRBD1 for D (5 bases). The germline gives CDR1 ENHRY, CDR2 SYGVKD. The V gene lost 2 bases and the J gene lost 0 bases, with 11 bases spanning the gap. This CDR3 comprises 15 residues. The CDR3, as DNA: TGTGCCATCAGTGAGATAGGGGTTAACTCCTACGAGCAGTACTTC. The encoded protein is CAISEIGVNSYEQYF.

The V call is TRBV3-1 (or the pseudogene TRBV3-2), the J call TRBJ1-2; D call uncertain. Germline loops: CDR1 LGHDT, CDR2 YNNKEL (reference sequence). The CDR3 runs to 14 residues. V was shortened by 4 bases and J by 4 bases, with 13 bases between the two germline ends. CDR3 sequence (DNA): TGTGCCAGCAGCCCTACCGGCAGTTCCTATGGCTACACCTTC. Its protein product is CASSPTGSSYGYTF.

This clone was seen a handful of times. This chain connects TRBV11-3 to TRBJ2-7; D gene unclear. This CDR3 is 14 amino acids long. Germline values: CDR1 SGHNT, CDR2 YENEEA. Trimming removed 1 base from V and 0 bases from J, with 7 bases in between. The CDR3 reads CASSLGLHSYEQYF. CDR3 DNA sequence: TGTGCCAGCAGCTTAGGGCTCCACTCCTACGAGCAGTACTTC.

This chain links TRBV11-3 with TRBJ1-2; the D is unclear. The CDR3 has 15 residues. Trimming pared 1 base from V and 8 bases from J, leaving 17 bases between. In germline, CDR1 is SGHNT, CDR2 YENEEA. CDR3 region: CASSLGVASMEGYTF. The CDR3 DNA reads TGTGCCAGCAGCTTAGGGGTGGCCTCAATGGAAGGCTACACCTTC.

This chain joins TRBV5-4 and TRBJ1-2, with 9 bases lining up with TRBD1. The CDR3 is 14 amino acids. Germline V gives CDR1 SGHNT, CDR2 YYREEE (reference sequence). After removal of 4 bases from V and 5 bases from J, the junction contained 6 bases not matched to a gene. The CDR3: CASSLDRGGYGYTF. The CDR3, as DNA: TGTGCCAGCAGCCTGGACAGGGGCGGGTATGGCTACACCTTC.

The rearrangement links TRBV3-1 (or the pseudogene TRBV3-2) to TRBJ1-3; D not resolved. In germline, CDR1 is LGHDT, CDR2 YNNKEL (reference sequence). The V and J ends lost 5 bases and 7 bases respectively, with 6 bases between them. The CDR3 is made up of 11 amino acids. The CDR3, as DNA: TGTGCCAGCAGCGGGAGTAACACCATATATTTT. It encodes CASSGSNTIYF.

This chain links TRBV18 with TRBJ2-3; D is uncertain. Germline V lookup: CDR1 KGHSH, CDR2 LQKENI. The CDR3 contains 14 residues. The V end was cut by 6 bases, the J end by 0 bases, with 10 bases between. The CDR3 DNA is TGTGCCAGCTCCCGGGCAGCTAGCACAGATACGCAGTATTTT. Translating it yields CASSRAASTDTQYF.

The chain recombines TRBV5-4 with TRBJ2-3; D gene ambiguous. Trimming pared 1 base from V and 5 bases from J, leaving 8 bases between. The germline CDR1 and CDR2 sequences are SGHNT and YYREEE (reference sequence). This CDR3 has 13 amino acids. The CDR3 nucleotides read TGTGCCAGCAGCTTGAGATGGGGAGATACGCAGTATTTT. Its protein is CASSLRWGDTQYF. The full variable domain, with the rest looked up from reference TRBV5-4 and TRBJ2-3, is ETGVTQSPTHLIKTRGQQVTLRCSSQSGHNTVSWYQQALGQGPQFIFQYYREEENGRGNFPPRFSGLQFPNYSSELNVNALELDDSALYLCASSLRWGDTQYFGPGTRLTVL.

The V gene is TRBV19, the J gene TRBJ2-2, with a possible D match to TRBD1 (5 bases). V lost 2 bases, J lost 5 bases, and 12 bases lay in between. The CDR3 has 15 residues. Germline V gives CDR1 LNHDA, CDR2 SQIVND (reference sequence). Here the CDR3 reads CASSIRGSKTGELFF. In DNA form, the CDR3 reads TGTGCCAGTAGTATAAGGGGAAGTAAAACCGGGGAGCTGTTTTTT.

The CDR3 loop reads CASKRVSGGTDTQYF. CDR3 nucleotides: TGTGCCAGCAAGCGGGTTTCTGGTGGCACAGATACGCAGTATTTT. The rearrangement uses TRBV3-1 (or the pseudogene TRBV3-2) and TRBJ2-3; a weak D match, TRBD2 (6 bases). Deletions cut 7 bases from V and 1 base from J, with 15 bases between. The CDR3 spans 15 residues. The V gene's germline CDR1 is LGHDT and CDR2 YNNKEL (reference sequence).

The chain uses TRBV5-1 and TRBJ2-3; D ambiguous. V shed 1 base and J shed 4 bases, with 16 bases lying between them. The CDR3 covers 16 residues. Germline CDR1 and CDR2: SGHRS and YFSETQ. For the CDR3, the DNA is TGCGCCAGCAGCTTGTCTTTTGTAGTCGGTCCAGATACGCAGTATTTT. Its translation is CASSLSFVVGPDTQYF.

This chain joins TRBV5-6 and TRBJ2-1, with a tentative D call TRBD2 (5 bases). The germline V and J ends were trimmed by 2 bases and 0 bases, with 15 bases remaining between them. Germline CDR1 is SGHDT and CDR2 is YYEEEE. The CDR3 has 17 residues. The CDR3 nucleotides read TGTGCCAGCAGCTTACCCCCAGCGGAGAGCTCCTACAATGAGCAGTTCTTC. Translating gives CASSLPPAESSYNEQFF. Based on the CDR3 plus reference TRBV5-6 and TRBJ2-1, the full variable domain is DAGVTQSPTHLIKTRGQQVTLRCSPKSGHDTVSWYQQALGQGPQFIFQYYEEEERQRGNFPDRFSGHQFPNYSSELNVNALLLGDSALYLCASSLPPAESSYNEQFFGPGTRLTVL.

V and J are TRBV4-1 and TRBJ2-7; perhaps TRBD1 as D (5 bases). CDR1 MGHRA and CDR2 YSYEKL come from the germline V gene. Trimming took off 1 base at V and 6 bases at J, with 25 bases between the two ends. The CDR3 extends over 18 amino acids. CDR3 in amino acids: CASSQGLLTRAGNREQYF. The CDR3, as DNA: TGCGCCAGCAGCCAAGGTTTACTTACCAGGGCTGGAAATCGCGAGCAGTACTTC.

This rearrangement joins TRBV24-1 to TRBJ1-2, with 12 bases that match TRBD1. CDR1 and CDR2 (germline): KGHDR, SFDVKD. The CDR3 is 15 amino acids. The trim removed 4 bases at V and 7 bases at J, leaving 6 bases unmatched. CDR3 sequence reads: CATSDSGTGGLGYTF. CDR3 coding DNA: TGTGCCACCAGTGACTCCGGGACAGGGGGCCTTGGCTACACCTTC.

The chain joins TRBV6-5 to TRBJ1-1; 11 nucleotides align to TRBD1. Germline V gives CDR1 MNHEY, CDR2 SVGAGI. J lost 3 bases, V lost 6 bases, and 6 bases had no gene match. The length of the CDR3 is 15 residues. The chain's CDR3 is CASRGQGAGDTEAFF. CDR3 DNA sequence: TGTGCCAGCAGAGGACAGGGGGCAGGCGACACTGAAGCTTTCTTT.

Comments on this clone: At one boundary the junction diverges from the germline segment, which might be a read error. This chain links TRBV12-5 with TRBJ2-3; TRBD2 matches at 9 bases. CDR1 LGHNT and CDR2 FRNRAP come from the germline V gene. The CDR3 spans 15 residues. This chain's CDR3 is CASGLGGGGEDTQYF. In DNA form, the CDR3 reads TGTGCTAGTGGCTTGGGCGGCGGGGGGGAAGATACGCAGTATTTT.

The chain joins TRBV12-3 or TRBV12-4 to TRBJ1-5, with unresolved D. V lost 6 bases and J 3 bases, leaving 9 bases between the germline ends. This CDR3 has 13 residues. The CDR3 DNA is TGTGCCAGCAGCGGGATTTTCAATCAGCCCCAGCATTTT. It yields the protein CASSGIFNQPQHF.

Here the CDR3 DNA reads TGTGCCTGGAGTGGGGGGCACGGCACTGAAGCTTTCTTT. Translation gives CAWSGGHGTEAFF. The chain is built from TRBV30 and TRBJ1-1, with a weak D call TRBD1 (6 bases). Trimming shortened V by 1 base and J by 4 bases, and 10 bases separated the two germline ends. This CDR3 spans 13 amino acids. The germline V gene encodes CDR1 GTSNPN and CDR2 SVGIG (reference sequence).